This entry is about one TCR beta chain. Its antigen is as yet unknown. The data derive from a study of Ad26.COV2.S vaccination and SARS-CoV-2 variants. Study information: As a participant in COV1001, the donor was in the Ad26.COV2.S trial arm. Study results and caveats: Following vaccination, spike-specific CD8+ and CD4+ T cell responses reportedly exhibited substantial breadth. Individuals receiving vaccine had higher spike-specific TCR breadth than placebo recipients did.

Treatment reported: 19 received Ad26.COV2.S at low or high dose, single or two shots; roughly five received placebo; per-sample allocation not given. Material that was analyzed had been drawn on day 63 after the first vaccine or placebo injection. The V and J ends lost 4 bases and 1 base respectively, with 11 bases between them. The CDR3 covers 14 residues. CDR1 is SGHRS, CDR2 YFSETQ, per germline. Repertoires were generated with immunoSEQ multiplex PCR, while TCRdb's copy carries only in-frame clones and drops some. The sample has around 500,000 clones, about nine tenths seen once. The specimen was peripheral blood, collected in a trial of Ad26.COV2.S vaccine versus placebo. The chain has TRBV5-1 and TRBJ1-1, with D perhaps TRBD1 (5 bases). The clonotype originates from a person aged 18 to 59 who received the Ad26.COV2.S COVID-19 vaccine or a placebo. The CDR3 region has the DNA TGCGCCAGCAGCCAAGGACACCCGAACACTGAAGCTTTCTTT. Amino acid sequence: CASSQGHPNTEAFF. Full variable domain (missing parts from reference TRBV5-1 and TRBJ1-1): KAGVTQTPRYLIKTRGQQVTLSCSPISGHRSVSWYQQTPGQGLQFLFEYFSETQRNKGNFPGRFSGRQFSNSRSEMNVSTLELGDSALYLCASSQGHPNTEAFFGQGTRLTVV.